Presented here are 10 T cell receptor beta chains from one specimen sequenced in a study of T cell changes during pregnancy in multiple sclerosis. Assay used: immunoSEQ multiplex PCR; TCRdb lists only in-frame clones, some missing. Of approximately 40,000 clones in the sample, over 70% were seen once. Sequenced material: peripheral blood, taken in the first trimester of pregnancy. The receptors stem from a female donor in good health, enrolled as a control in a pregnancy study.

This chain links TRBV6-6 with TRBJ2-2, with 11 bases matching TRBD2. The CDR3 has 14 amino acids. V shed 8 bases, J shed 6 bases, and the junction held 5 bases outside the gene matches. Germline V lookup: CDR1 MNHNY, CDR2 SVGAGI (reference sequence). CDR3: CASSLSGGAGELFF. The CDR3 nucleotides read TGTGCCAGCTCCCTTAGCGGGGGGGCCGGGGAGCTGTTTTTT.

The chain joins TRBV28 to TRBJ2-7; D is possibly TRBD1 (5 bases). Deletions cut 3 bases from V and 4 bases from J, with 16 bases between. Germline-derived CDR1 and CDR2 are MDHEN and SYDVKM. CDR3 length: 15 residues. The chain's CDR3 is CASSFNEFGAYEQYF. The CDR3 nucleotides read TGTGCCAGCAGTTTTAATGAGTTTGGGGCTTACGAGCAGTACTTC.

V is TRBV7-6 and J is TRBJ2-1, with a weak D call TRBD1 (6 bases). The CDR3 is made up of 15 amino acids. Germline V lookup: CDR1 SGHVS, CDR2 FNYEAQ. Trimming removed 1 base from V and 4 bases from J, with 11 bases in between. CDR3 amino acids: CASSLGAGAYNEQFF. The CDR3 DNA sequence: TGTGCCAGCAGCTTAGGCGCAGGGGCGTACAATGAGCAGTTCTTC.

V gene TRBV4-2 combines with J gene TRBJ1-2, with TRBD1 matching over 7 bases. The CDR3 extends over 17 amino acids. J lost 3 bases, V lost 0 bases, and 10 bases had no gene match. Germline V gene data show CDR1 as LGHNA and CDR2 as YNFKEQ. The CDR3 reads CASSQDLRGGTDYGYTF. DNA for the CDR3: TGTGCCAGCAGCCAAGATTTGCGGGGCGGGACAGACTATGGCTACACCTTC.

CDR3 protein: CASSPDRAYEQYF. In nucleotides, the CDR3 is TGTGCCAGCAGCCCGGACAGGGCCTACGAGCAGTACTTC. The V and J genes are TRBV4-2 and TRBJ2-7, with TRBD1 matching 8 bases. The CDR3 is 13 amino acids. Germline V gene lookup returns CDR1 LGHNA and CDR2 YNFKEQ. V was clipped by 4 bases and J by 2 bases; unmatched bases: 1.

J is TRBJ1-4 and V is TRBV25-1; D gene uncertain. The CDR3 is 14 residues long. Germline V gives CDR1 MGHDK, CDR2 SYGVNS. V was trimmed by 2 bases and J by 4 bases, leaving 8 bases between them. CDR3 nucleotides: TGTGCCAGCAGTGAAGCAACAGTTAATGAAAAACTGTTTTTT. Protein: CASSEATVNEKLFF.

The chain carries TRBV19 and TRBJ2-3; TRBD2 aligns across 11 bases. The length of the CDR3 is 14 residues. Germline-derived CDR1 and CDR2 are LNHDA and SQIVND (reference sequence). With V trimmed by 5 bases and J by 6 bases, 4 bases remained unmatched. CDR3 nucleotides: TGTGCCAGTAGTCCCACTAGCGGGGGCGATACGCAGTATTTT. It translates to CASSPTSGGDTQYF.

The CDR3, as DNA: TGTGCCACCGCGAGGGGGACTAGCGATAGGAATGAGCAGTTCTTC. Translated, it gives CATARGTSDRNEQFF. J is TRBJ2-1 and V is TRBV15; 10 bases are shared with TRBD2. V gave up 8 bases and J gave up 7 bases; unmatched junction bases: 11. The CDR3 spans 15 residues. Germline V gene lookup returns CDR1 LNHNV and CDR2 YYDKDF (reference sequence). Together with reference TRBV15 and TRBJ2-1, the CDR3 gives the full variable domain: DAMVIQNPRYQVTQFGKPVTLSCSQTLNHNVMYWYQQKSSQAPKLLFHYYDKDFNNEADTPDNFQSRRPNTSFCFLDIRSPGLGDTAMYLCATARGTSDRNEQFFGPGTRLTVL.

The V and J genes are TRBV5-4 and TRBJ1-1, with D perhaps matching TRBD1 (6 bases). CDR1 is SGHNT, CDR2 YYREEE, per germline (reference sequence). The CDR3 loop spans 16 amino acids. V shed 3 bases and J shed 1 base, with 16 bases lying between them. The CDR3 protein is CASSWGGGGQNTEAFF. In DNA, the CDR3 is TGTGCCAGCAGCTGGGGGGGCGGGGGGCAGAACACTGAAGCTTTCTTT.

The V gene is TRBV6-1, the J gene TRBJ2-4, with D possibly being TRBD2 (5 bases). Germline-derived CDR1 and CDR2 are MNHNS and SASEGT. Trimming left V 5 bases short and J 9 bases short, with 14 bases between. This CDR3 contains 13 residues. CDR3 bases: TGTGCCAGCAGTCGCGAGCGGAGGACCATTCAGTACTTC. It is translated as CASSRERRTIQYF.